This TCR beta chain was sequenced for a study of T cell responses to AZD1222 COVID-19 vaccine (dated by TCRdb to about 2021). Some background on the complete study: TCR sequencing was performed for roughly 250 trial participants, of whom about 200 were given two doses of AZD1222 and around 25 were given two doses of MenACWY control vaccine. Trial participants were enrolled by age into 18-55, 56-69 and 70-plus year subgroups, with 148, 28 and 57 TCR-sequenced participants respectively.

The study at large found these results: Spike-specific TCR breadth and depth rose significantly after two AZD1222 doses compared with day 0 and with MenACWY recipients. The vaccine-associated CD4 TCRs covered the entire spike protein, and the dominant responses fell in regions 160-218 and 743-854. In the small 56-69-year group, the increase in depth fell short of significance, most likely because of low power. Conclusions about previously exposed vaccinees are limited because only 6 or 7 AZD1222 recipients were SARS-CoV-2 seropositive at baseline. Participants were mostly white British, with more females than males. The authors suggested clonal diversity may have been underestimated. Reportedly, almost half of the unique spike-specific TCRs recognized epitopes lying outside the regions that are mutated in the B.1.351 and B.1.1.7 variants. Because no day 14 peak-response samples were available, repertoires were characterized only after the peak T cell response.

In the case of this clone: Its binding antigen is unknown. Nothing much larger sits one base from this clone, and base qualities are not available.

The CDR3 regions of human TCRbeta chains were subjected to immunosequencing. For the original study's pipeline: Repertoire TCRs were checked for matches against a reference library of SARS-CoV-2-specific TCRs that had been generated using the MIRA antigen-specificity platform. Breadth was defined as the fraction of unique TCRs that were SARS-CoV-2-associated. Depth was defined as the fraction of total T cells that were SARS-CoV-2-associated. Using the MIRA data, every spike-specific TCR was mapped to the spike region that the TCR reacted to and assigned to either a CD4 or a CD8 class. Log10-transformed breadth and depth values were compared by one-way ANOVA with Sidak's multiple comparisons tests. This is the immuneACCESS table as TCRdb keeps it, with only in-frame sequences that have V and J called. A part of the clones is gone; compared with another copy, unresolved V genes explain less than half, and the rest is unexplained. From that table come the V and J calls and clone size; the DNA was used to work out D and trimming. This sample holds fewer than 150,000 clones; around 89% were observed only once. The biggest ten clones account for approximately 7.1% of the sample.

The label giving this sample's time point can be read as: about 28 days (+/-7) after the second vaccine dose. AZD1222 recipients whose second dose came at about 4 weeks and those whose second dose came at about 12 weeks were combined into one group, since spike-specific TCR depth and breadth did not differ between the two schedules. The vaccinee samples were drawn from two UK trials, COV001 and COV002, one of which was a single-blind randomized controlled phase 2/3 trial testing AZD1222 (ChAdOx1 nCoV-19) in healthy adults. Trial participant PBMC samples were collected at day 0 and day 28 after the second dose for TCRbeta chain sequencing. This TCR derives from an adult who received the AZD1222 COVID-19 vaccine. The source material was peripheral blood, sampled 28 days after the second AZD1222 dose.

The base sequence is TGTGCCTGGAACTCAGGGGTCTCCTACGAGCAGTACTTC. This gives the protein CAWNSGVSYEQYF. The V gene is TRBV30 and the J gene is TRBJ2-7, and TRBD1 may be the D gene, going by 6 matching bases. The trim is 4 bases for V and 0 bases for J, with a gap of 10 bases between the germline ends. Taken from cysteine to phenylalanine, the CDR3 has 13 residues. Only CDR3 DNA is held: 39 bases, read in frame from base 1. Taken from the germline V gene (reference sequence), the CDR1 and CDR2 loops are GTSNPN and SVGIG.